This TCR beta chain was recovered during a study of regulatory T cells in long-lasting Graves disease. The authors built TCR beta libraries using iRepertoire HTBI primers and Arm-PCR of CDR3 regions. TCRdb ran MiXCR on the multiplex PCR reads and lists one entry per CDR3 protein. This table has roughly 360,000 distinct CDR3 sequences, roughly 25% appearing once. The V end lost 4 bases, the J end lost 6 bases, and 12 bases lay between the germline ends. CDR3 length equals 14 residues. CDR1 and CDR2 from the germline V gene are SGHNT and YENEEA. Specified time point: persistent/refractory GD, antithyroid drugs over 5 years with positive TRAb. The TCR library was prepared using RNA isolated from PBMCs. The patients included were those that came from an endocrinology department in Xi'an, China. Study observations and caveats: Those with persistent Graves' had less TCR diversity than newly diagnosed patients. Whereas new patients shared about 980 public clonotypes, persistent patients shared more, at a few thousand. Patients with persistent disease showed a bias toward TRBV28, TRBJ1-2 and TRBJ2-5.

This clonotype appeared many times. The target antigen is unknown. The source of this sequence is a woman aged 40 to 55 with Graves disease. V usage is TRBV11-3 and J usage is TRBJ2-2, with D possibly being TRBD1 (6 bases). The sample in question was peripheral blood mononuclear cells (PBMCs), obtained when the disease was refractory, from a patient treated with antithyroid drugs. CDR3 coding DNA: TGTGCCAGCAGCTCACAGGGAGTTGCCGGGGAGCTGTTTTTT. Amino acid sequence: CASSSQGVAGELFF.